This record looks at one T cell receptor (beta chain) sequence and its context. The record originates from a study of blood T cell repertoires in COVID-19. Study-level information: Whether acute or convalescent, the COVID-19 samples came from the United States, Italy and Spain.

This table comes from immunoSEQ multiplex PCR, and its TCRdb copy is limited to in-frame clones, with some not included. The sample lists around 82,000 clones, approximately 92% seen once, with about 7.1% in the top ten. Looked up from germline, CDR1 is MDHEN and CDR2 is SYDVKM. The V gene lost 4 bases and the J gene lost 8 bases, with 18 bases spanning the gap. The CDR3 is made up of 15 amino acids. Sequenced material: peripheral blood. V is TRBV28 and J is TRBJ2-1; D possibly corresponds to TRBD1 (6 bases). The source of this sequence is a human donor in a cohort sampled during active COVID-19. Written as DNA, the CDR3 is TGTGCCAGCAGTTCCCCCGCGGCAGGGGTGCATGAGCAGTTCTTC. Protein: CASSSPAAGVHEQFF.